Listed below are T cell receptor beta chains from one sample, sequenced in a study of T cells after yellow fever vaccination. TCRdb reprocessed the 5' RACE reads with MiXCR, giving one entry per CDR3 protein. The table records a few hundred thousand distinct CDR3 sequences, 10% to 15% of them present only once. The starting material was CD4+ T cells sorted from PBMCs, obtained 45 days after the yellow fever booster vaccination. These receptors were collected from a man aged 25-45 years who received the YFV17D yellow fever vaccine. The CDR3 runs from the conserved cysteine through the conserved F or W.

v_call,j_call,cdr3_aa
TRBV7-2,TRBJ2-5,CASSLVGETQYF
TRBV18,TRBJ2-7,CASSTRDTYEQYF
TRBV19,TRBJ1-1,CASRLRRAVWTEAFF
TRBV5-1,TRBJ1-1,CASSRTDTNTEAFF
TRBV20-1,TRBJ2-2,CSATRAGGNTGELFF
TRBV20-1,TRBJ2-1,CSASRTSGSSEQFF
TRBV12-3/TRBV12-4,TRBJ1-5,CASSSPRQPQHF
TRBV3-1,TRBJ2-5,CASSPLDRQETQYF
TRBV12-3/TRBV12-4,TRBJ2-2,CASNLIGSGTGELFF
TRBV6-1,TRBJ2-7,CASSRQGEYEQYF
TRBV7-9,TRBJ2-1,CASSPSDHHNEQFF
TRBV7-2,TRBJ1-5,CASSQRGGNQPQHF
TRBV5-1,TRBJ2-6,CASSLVAFGANVLTF
TRBV25-1,TRBJ2-3,CASRPGHGKITHTATQYF
TRBV27,TRBJ1-2,CASSMDRAYGYTF
TRBV7-6,TRBJ2-3,CASSTTSGGDTQYF
TRBV10-3,TRBJ2-3,CASRASTDTQYF
TRBV20-1,TRBJ1-2,CSARDRTGSHVMGYTF
TRBV20-1,TRBJ2-7,CSARSSGRYEQYF
TRBV5-1,TRBJ2-1,CASSPGLADINEQFF
TRBV11-3,TRBJ1-1,CASSEDRGTEAFF
TRBV20-1,TRBJ2-1,CSAILAGGPSEQFF
TRBV24-1,TRBJ2-7,CATSDLGEEQYF
TRBV6-5,TRBJ2-3,CASSYLLGGRDTQYF
TRBV7-9,TRBJ2-3,CASVRGGGSDTQYF
TRBV11-2,TRBJ1-3,CASSQDFSGNTIYF
TRBV30,TRBJ1-1,CAWNAGGTEAFF
TRBV12-3/TRBV12-4,TRBJ2-5,CASVRAYQETQYF
TRBV15,TRBJ2-7,CATGQGMGYEQYF
TRBV6-5,TRBJ2-5,CASSYSRQGAETQYF
TRBV7-2,TRBJ2-1,CASSSPDRGPYNEQFF
TRBV24-1,TRBJ2-3,CATSDRDRGGDTQYF
TRBV7-9,TRBJ2-1,CASSRDFGTLRFF
TRBV28,TRBJ2-2,CASGTGGNTGELFF
TRBV19,TRBJ1-4,CATRTPKGEKLFF
TRBV20-1,TRBJ2-7,CSARKTGVNEQYF
TRBV5-1,TRBJ2-1,CASSLVQAEQFF
TRBV29-1,TRBJ2-3,CSVLIEPTDTQYF
TRBV12-3/TRBV12-4,TRBJ2-3,CASSRGFADTQYF
TRBV7-2,TRBJ2-7,CASSSGLAGSYYEQYF
TRBV18,TRBJ2-7,CASSPRRNSYEQYF
TRBV7-2,TRBJ2-2,CASSLLYLVGTGELFF
TRBV11-2,TRBJ1-2,CASSWDRRLGYTF
TRBV12-3/TRBV12-4,TRBJ2-7,CASSSGGPSSYEQYF
TRBV7-2,TRBJ2-3,CASGRRGYTDTQYF
TRBV6-1,TRBJ2-2,CASSRGLVLAGELFF
TRBV6-5,TRBJ1-1,CASSFGTGQAAFF
TRBV2,TRBJ2-2,CASKGGRRNTGELFF
TRBV12-3/TRBV12-4,TRBJ1-3,CASARDRQSSGNTIYF
TRBV5-1,TRBJ2-1,CASSAGVGVTYNEQFF
TRBV27,TRBJ2-2,CASSWTGMTGELFF
TRBV9,TRBJ2-3,CASSPLRGGGTDTQYF
TRBV20-1,TRBJ2-7,CSVRRPSYEQYF
TRBV7-9,TRBJ2-5,CASSLHNPETQYF
TRBV13,TRBJ2-7,CASSSRRAQGYEQYF
TRBV5-4,TRBJ2-2,CASSRQRGVNTRELFF